This T cell receptor beta chain was profiled in a study of cytomegalovirus exposure and HLA in healthy donors. The PCR employed 60 Vbeta primers together with 13 Jbeta primers. The assay was immunoSEQ multiplex PCR, and TCRdb's table has in-frame clones only and misses some. Of fewer than 110,000 clones in the sample, roughly 85% are singletons; the top ten hold around 3.9%. This cohort consisted of healthy bone marrow donors. The ends lost 4 bases at V and 3 bases at J; junction bases unmatched: 2. The CDR3 runs to 14 residues. The germline V gene has CDR1 SGHTA and CDR2 FQGNSA. The chain combines TRBV7-2 with TRBJ2-7; 11 bases are a match to TRBD1. This TCR came from a man under 40 in good health and CMV-seronegative. The specimen was PBMCs. CDR3 in DNA: TGTGCCAGCAGCTCGGACAGGGGGCTCTACGAGCAGTACTTC. Protein: CASSSDRGLYEQYF.